Included here is one T cell receptor (beta chain) sequence, with context. Its antigen is undetermined. This sample was included in a study of T cell repertoires in cytomegalovirus infection. One entry per CDR3 protein, called by TCRdb with MiXCR from the reads. The data show about 470,000 distinct CDR3 sequences, with roughly 43% seen just once and around 44% held by the top ten. Germline CDR1 is MNHNS and CDR2 is SASEGT. CDR3 length: 16 residues. V shed 6 bases and J 0 bases; nucleotides not matched to a gene: 4. The receptor was derived from a human donor in good health (CMV status not recorded). Some clones in this sample may be carry-over from other donors' samples. V is TRBV6-1 and J is TRBJ2-2; 10 nucleotides align to TRBD1. Sequenced material: cultured PBMCs, taken from culture after CMV antigen stimulation. The DNA for the CDR3 is TGTGCCAGCAGAAAGACAGGGGGCTCGAACACCGGGGAGCTGTTTTTT. Translation gives CASRKTGGSNTGELFF.